One sample yielded the 22 T cell receptor beta chains listed below, sequenced in a study of T cells in Graves' hyperthyroidism and ophthalmopathy. There were TCR beta CDR3 regions amplified from RNA transcripts. Researchers ran a first-round RT-PCR on the TCR CDR3 using the HTBI primer set. A single record per CDR3 protein comes from TCRdb applying MiXCR to the multiplex PCR reads. The sample has roughly 240,000 distinct CDR3 sequences, about a sixth seen once. The material sequenced was blood. The receptors originated from a woman aged 18-30 years with Graves' ophthalmopathy.

A single count supports this clonotype. The chain recombines TRBV28 with TRBJ1-1, with TRBD1 as a possible D gene (5 bases). The CDR3 runs to 15 residues. V was shortened by 4 bases and J by 0 bases, with 12 bases between the two germline ends. CDR1 and CDR2 from the germline V gene are MDHEN and SYDVKM. The CDR3 sequence is CASSSLTALNTEAFF. The CDR3 nucleotides are TGTGCCAGCAGTTCCTTGACAGCCCTGAACACTGAAGCTTTCTTT. The variable domain in full, with the rest retrieved from reference TRBV28 and TRBJ1-1, is DVKVTQSSRYLVKRTGEKVFLECVQDMDHENMFWYRQDPGLGLRLIYFSYDVKMKEKGDIPEGYSVSREKKERFSLILESASTNQTSMYLCASSSLTALNTEAFFGQGTRLTVV.

The table lists this clonotype with many counts. The chain links TRBV12-3 or TRBV12-4 to TRBJ2-1, with D unclear. The V and J ends lost 0 bases and 3 bases respectively, with 12 bases between them. The CDR3 spans 16 residues. The CDR3 bases are TGTGCCAGCAGTTTAGCGCGGCAGACCGTCTACAATGAGCAGTTCTTC. It codes for CASSLARQTVYNEQFF.

The sample holds a few counts of this clonotype. The rearrangement joins TRBV6-1 to TRBJ1-5; D is possibly TRBD1 (5 bases). V lost 6 bases and J lost 1, with 16 bases in between. The germline V gene has CDR1 MNHNS and CDR2 SASEGT. CDR3 length: 16 amino acids. CDR3 sequence: CASSPHQRDSNQPQHF. CDR3 sequence (DNA): TGTGCCAGCAGCCCCCATCAGCGGGACAGCAATCAGCCCCAGCATTTT.

This clonotype was detected ten times or more. The chain recombines TRBV3-1 with TRBJ2-5; 7 bases line up with TRBD2. Per germline, CDR1 LGHDT and CDR2 YNNKEL (reference sequence). This CDR3 spans 16 amino acids. V was pared by 5 bases and J by 5 bases, with 14 bases of the junction left unmatched. DNA of the CDR3: TGTGCCAGCAGCGGGGGACTACCAGGTTTAGAGGAGACCCAGTACTTC. Amino acid sequence: CASSGGLPGLEETQYF.

This clonotype has ten or more counts. This chain connects TRBV11-2 to TRBJ2-7; 7 nucleotides match TRBD1. This CDR3 has 13 amino acids. Trimming at V came to 3 bases and at J to 3 bases, leaving 2 bases not matched to a gene. Germline CDR1 and CDR2: SGHAT and FQNNGV. CDR3 coding DNA: TGTGCCAGCAGCTTTGGGACAGACTACGAGCAGTACTTC. This sequence encodes CASSFGTDYEQYF.

This clonotype was observed at least ten times. This sequence joins TRBV5-1 and TRBJ1-6, with TRBD1 matching over 7 bases. V lost 4 bases, J lost 8 bases, and 6 bases stayed unmatched. The CDR3 length is 14 residues. Germline V lookup: CDR1 SGHRS, CDR2 YFSETQ. The CDR3 spells CASSGGTVYSPLHF. In DNA form, the CDR3 reads TGCGCCAGCAGCGGCGGGACAGTATATTCACCCCTCCACTTT.

This clonotype was observed many times. The chain joins TRBV28 to TRBJ2-1; 11 positions match TRBD2. In germline, CDR1 is MDHEN, CDR2 SYDVKM. V was clipped by 8 bases and J by 2 bases; unmatched bases: 11. CDR3 length: 17 amino acids. The CDR3 sequence: CASGETSGKGAYNEQFF. The CDR3, as DNA: TGTGCCAGCGGGGAGACTAGCGGGAAGGGGGCCTACAATGAGCAGTTCTTC.

This clonotype showed up many times. The rearrangement uses TRBV6-1 and TRBJ1-4, with 7 bases fitting TRBD1. Germline CDR1 reads MNHNS; CDR2 reads SASEGT. This CDR3 is 14 amino acids long. With V trimmed by 5 bases and J by 8 bases, 8 bases remained unmatched. The DNA of the CDR3 is TGTGCCAGCAGTCCCCTTTCAGGGGGGGAAAAACTGTTTTTT. Protein sequence: CASSPLSGGEKLFF.

This clonotype was observed many times. The V call is TRBV6-2 or TRBV6-3, the J call TRBJ2-3, with D tentatively TRBD2 (6 bases). With 7 bases removed from V and 4 bases from J, the gap between germline ends came to 15 bases. The germline V gene encodes CDR1 MNHEY and CDR2 SVGEGT. The CDR3 is 14 residues long. CDR3 DNA sequence: TGTGCCAGCACCCTGACTAGTAGCTCAGATACGCAGTATTTT. This sequence encodes CASTLTSSSDTQYF.

This clonotype was seen ten or more times. This sequence joins TRBV28 and TRBJ2-3, with 7 nucleotides matching TRBD2. From germline, CDR1 is MDHEN and CDR2 SYDVKM. Unmatched junction bases numbered 8, after V lost 7 bases and J lost 4 bases. This CDR3 spans 14 amino acids. Here the CDR3 DNA reads TGTGCCAGCACCCCGGGGGGTAGCCCAGATACGCAGTATTTT. It yields the protein CASTPGGSPDTQYF. Combining the CDR3 with reference TRBV28 and TRBJ2-3 gives the whole variable domain DVKVTQSSRYLVKRTGEKVFLECVQDMDHENMFWYRQDPGLGLRLIYFSYDVKMKEKGDIPEGYSVSREKKERFSLILESASTNQTSMYLCASTPGGSPDTQYFGPGTRLTVL.

This clonotype occurred many times. This sequence joins TRBV5-1 and TRBJ2-2; 11 bases are shared with TRBD2. CDR3 length equals 19 residues. Per the germline V gene, CDR1 is SGHRS and CDR2 is YFSETQ. V lost 3 bases to trimming and J lost 3 bases; unmatched junction nucleotides: 13. CDR3 region: CASSSRVTSGSIHTGELFF. In DNA form, the CDR3 reads TGCGCCAGCAGCTCTCGTGTTACTAGCGGGAGTATACACACCGGGGAGCTGTTTTTT.

This clonotype has just a few counts. V is TRBV28 and J is TRBJ2-6; either TRBD1 or TRBD2 may fit D (6 bases each). Trimming cost V 5 bases and J 0 bases, with 23 bases left between them. This CDR3 spans 20 amino acids. CDR1 and CDR2 from the germline V gene are MDHEN and SYDVKM. CDR3 DNA sequence: TGTGCCAGCAGTCCCTTCCCGGGGGCGACCGAGGGCTCTGGGGCCAACGTCCTGACTTTC. Translation: CASSPFPGATEGSGANVLTF.

This clonotype was counted ten times or more. The rearrangement uses TRBV7-3 and TRBJ2-6; D gene uncertain. The germline CDR1 and CDR2 sequences are SGHTA and FQGTGA. This CDR3 spans 16 amino acids. V lost 0 bases and J 2 bases, leaving 8 bases between the germline ends. The CDR3 reads CASSLTPGTGANVLTF. For the CDR3, the DNA is TGTGCCAGCAGCTTAACCCCAGGTACTGGGGCCAACGTCCTGACTTTC.

There are many counts of this clonotype. The chain couples TRBV30 to TRBJ2-1; unclear D gene. Germline V gives CDR1 GTSNPN, CDR2 SVGIG (reference sequence). The ends were cut back, 2 bases at V and 3 bases at J, with 2 bases in the middle. The CDR3 is 11 residues long. The CDR3 region is CAWSLYNEQFF. DNA for the CDR3: TGTGCCTGGAGTCTCTACAATGAGCAGTTCTTC.

The chain employs TRBV2 and TRBJ2-1; D is perhaps TRBD1 (8 bases). This CDR3 has 12 residues. The V end lost 5 bases, the J end lost 9 bases, and 11 bases lay between the germline ends. Germline values: CDR1 SNHLY, CDR2 FYNNEI. CDR3 region: CASSNRGGEQFF. The CDR3 coding sequence is TGTGCCAGCAGTAACAGGGGGGGTGAGCAGTTCTTC.

Ten or more counts support this clonotype. The chain carries TRBV28 and TRBJ1-2; 10 nucleotides line up with TRBD1. The CDR3 contains 12 residues. Trimming at V came to 10 bases and at J to 6 bases, leaving 5 bases not matched to a gene. Germline V gene lookup returns CDR1 MDHEN and CDR2 SYDVKM. CDR3 DNA sequence: TGTGCCACCCTAGGGACAGGGGATGGCTACACCTTC. The encoded protein is CATLGTGDGYTF.

This clonotype came up many times. The chain uses TRBV18 and TRBJ1-4, with 10 bases matching TRBD1. CDR1 and CDR2 from the germline V gene are KGHSH and LQKENI. V was pared by 3 bases and J by 8 bases, with 6 bases of the junction left unmatched. The CDR3 covers 15 residues. This CDR3 reads CASSPRTGGTEKLFF. CDR3 coding DNA: TGTGCCAGCTCACCCCGGACAGGGGGTACCGAAAAACTGTTTTTT.

The table lists this clonotype with many counts. J is TRBJ1-5 and V is TRBV6-1, with D perhaps matching TRBD1 (6 bases). V lost 0 bases, J lost 2 bases, and 8 bases lay in between. Looked up from germline, CDR1 is MNHNS and CDR2 is SASEGT. This CDR3 comprises 15 residues. CDR3 loop: CASSEAPGGNQPQHF. The CDR3 bases are TGTGCCAGCAGTGAAGCGCCAGGGGGCAATCAGCCCCAGCATTTT.

The chain has TRBV7-9 and TRBJ2-5; D might be TRBD1 (6 bases). This CDR3 comprises 15 residues. V lost 5 bases and J lost 5, with 18 bases in between. Germline CDR1 reads SEHNR; CDR2 reads FQNEAQ (reference sequence). CDR3: CASSPPWAGDETQYF. The CDR3 coding sequence is TGTGCCAGCAGCCCACCGTGGGCAGGGGATGAGACCCAGTACTTC.

This clonotype was recorded at least ten times. The chain uses TRBV28 and TRBJ1-4; D is possibly TRBD1 (5 bases). Germline CDR1 MDHEN, CDR2 SYDVKM. CDR3 size: 12 residues. V lost 5 bases and J lost 7, with 8 bases in between. As DNA, the CDR3 is TGTGCCAGCAGTGGGACGATTGAAAAACTGTTTTTT. The encoded protein is CASSGTIEKLFF.

The genes are TRBV19 and TRBJ1-5; TRBD1 matches at 7 bases. With V trimmed by 5 bases and J by 5 bases, 12 bases remained unmatched. The germline V gene has CDR1 LNHDA and CDR2 SQIVND (reference sequence). The length of the CDR3 is 16 residues. CDR3 protein: CASSHPRQGGHQPQHF. CDR3 coding DNA: TGTGCCAGTAGTCACCCCCGGCAGGGGGGACATCAGCCCCAGCATTTT. Combining the CDR3 with reference TRBV19 and TRBJ1-5 gives the whole variable domain DGGITQSPKYLFRKEGQNVTLSCEQNLNHDAMYWYRQDPGQGLRLIYYSQIVNDFQKGDIAEGYSVSREKKESFPLTVTSAQKNPTAFYLCASSHPRQGGHQPQHFGDGTRLSIL.

This clonotype was seen many times. J is TRBJ2-1 and V is TRBV7-2; D might be TRBD2 (5 bases). This CDR3 has 17 residues. Trimming left V 1 base short and J 8 bases short, with 21 bases between. Per the germline V gene, CDR1 is SGHTA and CDR2 is FQGNSA. The CDR3 region has the DNA TGTGCCAGCAGCTTAGTTGCCGGAAGCGGCAGACTCTATGAGCAGTTCTTC. It yields the protein CASSLVAGSGRLYEQFF.